This record looks at one T cell receptor (beta chain) sequence and its context. Its cognate antigen is unknown. There were likely unrecorded immune exposures, though donors were nominally healthy when sampled. The sample is drawn from a study of cytomegalovirus exposure and HLA in healthy donors. Study results and caveats: CMV antigen specificity was confirmed in vitro for three CMV-associated chains. Later genetic work tied a missense DCLRE1C variant to beta-chain V and J trimming.

PCR employed 60 Vbeta and 13 Jbeta primers. Sequenced by immunoSEQ multiplex PCR; TCRdb stores in-frame clones only, minus some. The sample lists approximately 210,000 clones, 60% to 85% seen once, with about 1.1% in the top ten. The receptor's source is a woman aged 40 to 55 in good health and CMV-seronegative. Source material: PBMCs.

The CDR3 loop is CAISESAGQRYNEQFF. The CDR3 nucleotides are TGTGCCATCAGTGAGTCGGCGGGACAGCGCTACAATGAGCAGTTCTTC. The rearrangement links TRBV10-3 to TRBJ2-1; possibly TRBD1 for D (7 bases). Germline V gene lookup returns CDR1 ENHRY and CDR2 SYGVKD. This CDR3 has 16 amino acids. V lost 0 bases, J lost 3 bases, and 12 bases lay in between.